The 20 T cell receptor beta chains below were found in one sample sequenced in a study of beta chain features in type 1 diabetes. Reverse transcription of all isolated RNA meant that expressed TCRB transcripts were sequenced. Assay: immunoSEQ multiplex PCR; the TCRdb copy retains only in-frame clones and omits some. Found here are over 700,000 clones, about a sixth of them singletons; the top ten hold about 0.02%. Material for sequencing was naive CD4+ T cells from blood. These receptors were taken from a woman aged 18 to 35 in good health.

This clone was seen a single time. J is TRBJ2-7 and V is TRBV6-5; 11 bases map to TRBD2. The junction had 6 bases not matched to a gene; V was cut back by 8 bases and J by 3 bases. In germline, CDR1 is MNHEY, CDR2 SVGAGI. The CDR3 is 14 amino acids. CDR3 amino acids: CASAGLAVHYEQYF. The CDR3, as DNA: TGTGCCAGCGCGGGACTAGCGGTTCACTACGAGCAGTACTTC.

This sequence joins TRBV2 and TRBJ1-5; TRBD1 agrees at 7 bases. CDR1 and CDR2 from the germline V gene are SNHLY and FYNNEI. The V gene end was trimmed by 5 bases and the J gene end by 2 bases; junction bases not matched to a gene: 6. The CDR3 has 15 amino acids. The CDR3 sequence: CASSRQGPGNQPQHF. The CDR3 DNA reads as TGTGCCAGCAGTCGACAGGGTCCGGGCAATCAGCCCCAGCATTTT.

V usage is TRBV5-1 and J usage is TRBJ2-1; 7 positions agree with TRBD1. V was pared by 0 bases and J by 4 bases, with 7 bases of the junction left unmatched. In germline, CDR1 is SGHRS, CDR2 YFSETQ. CDR3 length: 16 amino acids. DNA for the CDR3: TGCGCCAGCAGCTTGGACAGGGGAGTAATGTACAATGAGCAGTTCTTC. Translation: CASSLDRGVMYNEQFF.

There are a few counts of this clone. The chain links TRBV5-8 to TRBJ2-3, with D possibly being TRBD1 (6 bases). The CDR3 has 14 amino acids. Between the trimmed V and J ends, which lost 2 bases and 2 bases, there was a span of 9 bases. The V gene's germline CDR1 is SGHTS and CDR2 YDEGEE. The CDR3 loop is CASSFGQFTDTQYF. CDR3 bases: TGTGCCAGCAGCTTCGGACAGTTCACAGATACGCAGTATTTT.

This clone has only a few counts. The chain employs TRBV7-2 and TRBJ2-3, with unresolved D. The CDR3 contains 14 residues. V was cut by 2 bases and J by 2 bases, with 8 bases left in between. Germline V gene lookup returns CDR1 SGHTA and CDR2 FQGNSA. CDR3 amino acids: CASSLNSATDTQYF. CDR3 nucleotides: TGTGCCAGCAGCTTAAACAGTGCCACAGATACGCAGTATTTT.

This clone was detected only a few times. J is TRBJ1-5 and V is TRBV6-5, with TRBD1 matching over 7 bases. Germline assignment: CDR1 MNHEY and CDR2 SVGAGI. The CDR3 contains 15 residues. The V and J ends lost 6 bases and 3 bases, in that order; junction bases with no gene match: 8. The CDR3 nucleotides read TGTGCCAGCAGAAAGGGAGGGGGCACCAATCAGCCCCAGCATTTT. It yields the protein CASRKGGGTNQPQHF.

This clone was observed a few times. The chain has TRBV7-9 and TRBJ2-5; D call uncertain. TRBJ2-7 explains the end of the DNA better; the J call may be wrong. Germline V gene data show CDR1 as SEHNR and CDR2 as FQNEAQ (reference sequence). The CDR3 is 14 residues long. The CDR3 coding sequence is TGTGCCAGCAGCTTAGAACCAAACGCCTACGAGCAGTACTTC. Translated: CASSLEPNAYEQYF.

This clone was observed a handful of times. The chain combines TRBV10-3 with TRBJ2-7; 8 bases are a match to TRBD1. The V gene end was trimmed by 6 bases and the J gene end by 4 bases; junction bases not matched to a gene: 14. The length of the CDR3 is 16 residues. Germline values: CDR1 ENHRY, CDR2 SYGVKD. CDR3 DNA: TGTGCCATCAGCGCGCAGGGGGCGCTGGGGGAGTACGAGCAGTACTTC. Translated: CAISAQGALGEYEQYF.

The chain joins TRBV2 to TRBJ2-3; 9 bases line up with TRBD2. With 2 bases clipped from V and 4 bases from J, the junction kept 4 bases outside the gene matches. The CDR3 contains 15 residues. Germline V CDR1 and CDR2: SNHLY, FYNNEI. The CDR3 DNA sequence: TGTGCCAGCAGTGAAATGGGACTAGCTGCAGATACGCAGTATTTT. Protein: CASSEMGLAADTQYF.

This clone was seen only a few times. V usage is TRBV5-4 and J usage is TRBJ2-7; D gene unclear. The germline V gene encodes CDR1 SGHNT and CDR2 YYREEE (reference sequence). CDR3 length: 15 amino acids. V was pared by 0 bases and J by 6 bases, with 16 bases between. The CDR3 DNA reads TGTGCCAGCAGCTTGGCCTTGACACGGACGAGCGAGCAGTACTTC. This encodes CASSLALTRTSEQYF.

The chain recombines TRBV19 with TRBJ1-5, with 7 bases fitting TRBD1. CDR1 and CDR2 from the germline V gene are LNHDA and SQIVND (reference sequence). The CDR3 is made up of 13 amino acids. Losses at the gene ends were 8 bases for V and 3 bases for J; bases not matched to a gene: 4. The CDR3 sequence: CASSGQLNQPQHF. DNA for the CDR3: TGTGCCAGTTCGGGACAGCTCAATCAGCCCCAGCATTTT.

The chain joins TRBV6-5 to TRBJ2-3, with 9 positions matching TRBD2. The V gene's germline CDR1 is MNHEY and CDR2 SVGAGI. V lost 0 bases to trimming and J lost 9 bases; unmatched junction nucleotides: 10. This CDR3 has 16 amino acids. CDR3 in DNA: TGTGCCAGCAGTTACTCGATGGCTAGCGGGAAAGGAACGCAGTATTTT. Its translation is CASSYSMASGKGTQYF.

This clone has just a few counts. The sample carries other DNA sequences with the same CDR3. The chain couples TRBV7-9 to TRBJ2-2; D is perhaps TRBD1 (6 bases). Germline V gives CDR1 SEHNR, CDR2 FQNEAQ (reference sequence). The V gene lost 4 bases and the J gene lost 5 bases, with 8 bases spanning the gap. The CDR3 spans 13 residues. Written as DNA, the CDR3 is TGTGCCAGCAGCTCCAGGGGAACCGGGGAGCTGTTTTTT. It specifies CASSSRGTGELFF.

The CDR3 DNA is TGTGCCAGCAGTCCTTCCAACACCTATGGCTACACCTTC. This gives the protein CASSPSNTYGYTF. The V and J genes are TRBV7-2 and TRBJ1-2; D uncertain. This CDR3 is 13 amino acids long. V lost 6 bases and J 4 bases, leaving 12 bases between the germline ends. CDR1 is SGHTA, CDR2 FQGNSA, per germline.

The genes are TRBV9 and TRBJ2-3, with a tentative D call TRBD1 (6 bases). The CDR3 consists of 15 residues. Between the trimmed V and J ends, which lost 2 bases and 4 bases, there was a span of 14 bases. Germline values: CDR1 SGDLS, CDR2 YYNGEE. The CDR3: CASSVGQPGADTQYF. Here the CDR3 DNA reads TGTGCCAGCAGCGTCGGACAACCAGGGGCAGATACGCAGTATTTT.

This clone has just a few counts. CDR3 amino acids: CASSQRLAGGESPYNEQFF. The CDR3 DNA reads TGCGCCAGCAGCCAGAGACTAGCGGGAGGGGAGAGCCCATACAATGAGCAGTTCTTC. The chain is built from TRBV4-3 and TRBJ2-1, with 14 bases that match TRBD2. Germline V gene lookup returns CDR1 LGHNA and CDR2 YSLEER. The J segment lost 4 bases and the V segment lost 3 bases, leaving 11 bases of the junction unmatched. This CDR3 region has 19 residues.

This clone appeared a few times. DNA of the CDR3: TGTGCCAGTGAACCCGGGGTACAGGGCCCCTACGAGCAGTACTTC. This codes for CASEPGVQGPYEQYF. The chain combines TRBV6-6 with TRBJ2-7; tentatively, D is TRBD1 (6 bases). V dropped 9 bases and J dropped 2 bases, with 20 bases sitting between them. The CDR3 consists of 15 residues. Germline V gene sequence: CDR1 MNHNY, CDR2 SVGAGI (reference sequence).

This clone has a handful of counts. This chain links TRBV5-6 with TRBJ1-2; D is uncertain. The V and J ends lost 4 bases and 4 bases respectively, with 8 bases between them. Looked up from germline, CDR1 is SGHDT and CDR2 is YYEEEE. The CDR3 extends over 12 amino acids. The CDR3 DNA is TGTGCCAGCAGCAGGAGGTTCTATGGCTACACCTTC. Its translation: CASSRRFYGYTF.

This clone was counted only a few times. The chain combines TRBV28 with TRBJ1-2; 9 bases align to TRBD1. CDR1 is MDHEN, CDR2 SYDVKM, per germline. With 5 bases clipped from V and 0 bases from J, the junction kept 7 bases outside the gene matches. This CDR3 comprises 16 residues. CDR3 protein: CASSTGQGITNYGYTF. The CDR3 DNA reads as TGTGCCAGCAGTACCGGACAGGGGATAACTAACTATGGCTACACCTTC.

This sequence joins TRBV7-9 and TRBJ2-1; D gene unclear. The CDR3 runs 14 residues. The V gene's germline CDR1 is SEHNR and CDR2 FQNEAQ (reference sequence). The V and J ends lost 5 bases and 3 bases respectively, with 11 bases between them. This chain's CDR3 is CASSPRGDYNEQFF. The DNA of the CDR3 is TGTGCCAGCAGCCCCCGTGGAGACTACAATGAGCAGTTCTTC. Filled out from reference TRBV7-9 and TRBJ2-1, the complete variable domain reads DTGVSQNPRHKITKRGQNVTFRCDPISEHNRLYWYRQTLGQGPEFLTYFQNEAQLEKSRLLSDRFSAERPKGSFSTLEIQRTEQGDSAMYLCASSPRGDYNEQFFGPGTRLTVL.